Listed here are 26 T cell receptor beta chains from one sample, sequenced in a study of CD8 T cells in ankylosing spondylitis. TCRdb reprocessed the 5' RACE reads via MiXCR and lists one record per CDR3 protein. The data show some 130,000 distinct CDR3 sequences, with about 7.3% seen just once and roughly an eighth held by the top ten. Sequenced sample: blood, either unsorted or a sorted T cell fraction (not recorded which). The receptors derive from a female donor with ankylosing spondylitis or in good health (not recorded which).

In its sample, this clonotype was seen many times. CDR3 DNA sequence: TGTGCCACCAGCAGAGGTGTAGTCTCCTACAATGAGCAGTTCTTC. As protein: CATSRGVVSYNEQFF. The chain carries TRBV15 and TRBJ2-1; D uncertain. Germline V gene data show CDR1 as LNHNV and CDR2 as YYDKDF (reference sequence). The V and J ends lost 1 base and 0 bases respectively, with 7 bases between them. This CDR3 has 15 residues.

This clonotype was counted at least ten times. The J gene is TRBJ2-2, the V gene TRBV5-1; 12 bases line up with TRBD2. The junction had 7 bases not matched to a gene; V was cut back by 4 bases and J by 0 bases. Germline CDR1 and CDR2: SGHRS and YFSETQ. The CDR3 contains 18 residues. The CDR3 DNA reads as TGCGCCAGCAGCCGAGTCGCTAGCGGGGGGGCGAACACCGGGGAGCTGTTTTTT. Protein product: CASSRVASGGANTGELFF.

This clonotype was recorded a few times. The genes are TRBV30 and TRBJ1-5; the D gene is possibly TRBD1 (5 bases). V was shortened by 0 bases and J by 2 bases, with 5 bases between the two germline ends. Per the germline V gene, CDR1 is GTSNPN and CDR2 is SVGIG (reference sequence). This CDR3 is built from 13 residues. The CDR3, as DNA: TGTGCCTGGAGTGTACAGGGCAATCAGCCCCAGCATTTT. This gives the protein CAWSVQGNQPQHF.

This clonotype was recorded at least ten times. The rearrangement links TRBV4-1 to TRBJ2-2, with D hard to call. Germline lookup yields CDR1 MGHRA and CDR2 YSYEKL. CDR3 length: 15 residues. Between the trimmed V and J ends, which lost 0 bases and 4 bases, there was a span of 9 bases. The CDR3 bases are TGCGCCAGCAGCCAAGATAAACCGTTCACCGGGGAGCTGTTTTTT. Translated, it gives CASSQDKPFTGELFF.

This clonotype was found many times. The chain recombines TRBV9 with TRBJ2-7, with D hard to call. The CDR3 covers 15 residues. Trimming took off 0 bases at V and 3 bases at J, with 13 bases between the two ends. Germline V CDR1 and CDR2: SGDLS, YYNGEE. The CDR3 nucleotides are TGTGCCAGCAGCGTAGGCGACTGGCTGAGCTACGAGCAGTACTTC. Its protein product is CASSVGDWLSYEQYF.

This clonotype was seen ten or more times. V is TRBV21-1 and J is TRBJ2-7; TRBD2 is the table's D call and was not checked against the DNA. TRBV21-1 is a pseudogene. The CDR3 has 19 residues. The CDR3, as DNA: TGTGCCAGCAGCAAAGAGGGTGATAGCGGGGGGGCCGCGTGCCACGAGCAGTACTTC. It yields the protein CASSKEGDSGGAACHEQYF.

This clonotype came up many times. The rearrangement links TRBV20-1 to TRBJ2-3; no firm D call. The CDR3 sequence is 13 residues long. The germline V gene encodes CDR1 DFQATT and CDR2 SNEGSKA (reference sequence). V lost 3 bases to trimming and J lost 0 bases, with 7 bases between them. CDR3 sequence: CSASTGSTDTQYF. For the CDR3, the DNA is TGCAGTGCTAGTACCGGGAGCACAGATACGCAGTATTTT.

This clonotype was seen ten or more times. This chain connects TRBV6-1 to TRBJ1-1; D remains unclear. V was clipped by 7 bases and J by 1 base, with 7 bases between them. Germline CDR1 is MNHNS and CDR2 is SASEGT. The CDR3 is 12 residues long. CDR3: CASTVPNTEAFF. The CDR3 DNA follows: TGTGCCAGCACCGTGCCGAACACTGAAGCTTTCTTT.

This clonotype was detected many times. The chain is built from TRBV20-1 and TRBJ2-7, with 8 bases identical to TRBD1. V shed 5 bases, J shed 4 bases, and the junction held 10 bases outside the gene matches. Germline V gene lookup returns CDR1 DFQATT and CDR2 SNEGSKA (reference sequence). The CDR3 consists of 14 residues. In nucleotides, the CDR3 is TGCAGTGCTCCGATCGGGACAGGAGGGTACGAGCAGTACTTC. Amino acids: CSAPIGTGGYEQYF.

This clonotype was picked up many times. The chain is built from TRBV5-1 and TRBJ2-2, with a tentative D call TRBD2 (5 bases). Germline lookup yields CDR1 SGHRS and CDR2 YFSETQ. The length of the CDR3 is 14 residues. The V and J ends lost 2 bases and 4 bases respectively, with 9 bases between them. CDR3 nucleotides: TGCGCCAGCAGCTTATCTGGGAGCACCGGGGAGCTGTTTTTT. This translates into CASSLSGSTGELFF.

This clonotype has at least ten counts. V is TRBV6-5 and J is TRBJ1-6, with 8 bases identical to TRBD1. CDR3 length: 16 amino acids. V lost 2 bases to trimming and J lost 7 bases; unmatched junction nucleotides: 7. Per germline, CDR1 MNHEY and CDR2 SVGAGI. The CDR3 region is CASSYRPGGPNSPLHF. CDR3 coding DNA: TGTGCCAGCAGTTACCGGCCAGGGGGCCCCAATTCACCCCTCCACTTT.

This clonotype has a count of ten or more. V and J are TRBV12-3 or TRBV12-4 and TRBJ2-7; 8 bases line up with TRBD1. There are 15 residues in the CDR3. With V trimmed by 6 bases and J by 1 base, 8 bases remained unmatched. Here the CDR3 DNA reads TGTGCCAGCAGCTTGGGGACAGGACCTTCCTACGAGCAGTACTTC. Protein sequence: CASSLGTGPSYEQYF.

This clonotype was seen many times. The rearrangement joins TRBV20-1 to TRBJ2-7; D not certain. V shed 3 bases and J shed 0 bases, with 9 bases lying between them. This CDR3 contains 13 residues. Germline lookup yields CDR1 DFQATT and CDR2 SNEGSKA (reference sequence). This chain's CDR3 is CSASRLSSYEQYF. The CDR3 coding sequence is TGCAGTGCTAGCAGACTGTCCTCCTACGAGCAGTACTTC.

This clonotype appeared many times. This chain connects TRBV30 to TRBJ1-2; D gene unclear. The CDR3 loop spans 13 amino acids. Per germline, CDR1 GTSNPN and CDR2 SVGIG (reference sequence). V was trimmed by 1 base and J by 0 bases, leaving 6 bases between them. CDR3: CAWSAGTNYGYTF. The CDR3 nucleotides are TGTGCCTGGAGTGCTGGGACTAACTATGGCTACACCTTC.

At least ten counts were recorded for this clonotype. V is TRBV6-5 and J is TRBJ2-7; 13 bases are a match to TRBD2. Germline CDR1 reads MNHEY; CDR2 reads SVGAGI. This CDR3 has 15 residues. With V trimmed by 4 bases and J by 4 bases, 4 bases remained unmatched. CDR3 sequence reads: CASSFKGLAGYEQYF. For the CDR3, the DNA is TGTGCCAGCAGTTTCAAGGGACTAGCGGGATACGAGCAGTACTTC.

This clonotype was counted ten times or more. In DNA form, the CDR3 reads TGCGCCAGCAGCCGCTACAGGGGTAAGAACGAGCAGTACTTC. Its translation is CASSRYRGKNEQYF. The V gene is TRBV5-1, the J gene TRBJ2-7, with 7 bases that match TRBD1. This CDR3 contains 14 residues. With 4 bases clipped from V and 5 bases from J, the junction kept 9 bases outside the gene matches. Looked up from germline, CDR1 is SGHRS and CDR2 is YFSETQ.

This clonotype was detected many times. The chain has TRBV11-2 and TRBJ1-2; D call uncertain. The CDR3 sequence is 14 residues long. Per germline, CDR1 SGHAT and CDR2 FQNNGV. Trimming shortened V by 0 bases and J by 3 bases, and 8 bases separated the two germline ends. CDR3 in amino acids: CASSLEAGDYGYTF. In DNA form, the CDR3 reads TGTGCCAGCAGCTTAGAAGCAGGAGACTATGGCTACACCTTC. Filled out from reference TRBV11-2 and TRBJ1-2, the complete variable domain reads EAGVAQSPRYKIIEKRQSVAFWCNPISGHATLYWYQQILGQGPKLLIQFQNNGVVDDSQLPKDRFSAERLKGVDSTLKIQPAKLEDSAVYLCASSLEAGDYGYTFGSGTRLTVV.

V gene TRBV4-2 combines with J gene TRBJ1-1; weak D call: TRBD1 (6 bases). Trimming took 3 bases from V and 5 from J, leaving 16 bases between them. The CDR3 sequence is 15 residues long. Germline V gene sequence: CDR1 LGHNA, CDR2 YNFKEQ. The CDR3 sequence is CASSHATGMDTEAFF. The CDR3 nucleotides are TGTGCCAGCAGCCATGCCACAGGGATGGATACTGAAGCTTTCTTT.

Ten or more counts support this clonotype. This sequence joins TRBV3-1 and TRBJ1-6; TRBD1 matches 11 bases. The junction had 7 bases not matched to a gene; V was cut back by 6 bases and J by 3 bases. CDR3 size: 17 residues. The germline CDR1 and CDR2 sequences are LGHDT and YNNKEL (reference sequence). CDR3 loop: CASRAGTGGDYNSPLHF. For the CDR3, the DNA is TGTGCCAGCAGAGCCGGGACAGGGGGGGACTATAATTCACCCCTCCACTTT.

This clonotype showed up just a few times. The chain's CDR3 is CASSDFQPNTGELFF. CDR3 DNA: TGTGCCAGCAGTGATTTTCAGCCGAACACCGGGGAGCTGTTTTTT. The chain is built from TRBV6-1 and TRBJ2-2, with D unclear. There are 15 residues in the CDR3. The ends were cut back, 3 bases at V and 0 bases at J, with 8 bases in the middle. Germline CDR1 reads MNHNS; CDR2 reads SASEGT.

This clonotype was recorded many times. The chain has TRBV7-2 and TRBJ1-6; 7 bases are a match to TRBD1. CDR3 length equals 15 residues. Germline lookup yields CDR1 SGHTA and CDR2 FQGNSA. The ends lost 5 bases at V and 12 bases at J; junction bases unmatched: 13. CDR3 protein: CASSRLRGGGKPLHF. DNA of the CDR3: TGTGCCAGCAGCCGATTGAGGGGAGGGGGCAAACCCCTCCACTTT.

This clonotype was found many times. CDR3: CASSSGPSTGNEQFF. The CDR3, as DNA: TGCGCCAGCAGCTCCGGTCCTTCAACGGGCAATGAGCAGTTCTTC. The chain couples TRBV5-1 to TRBJ2-1; unclear D gene. The germline CDR1 and CDR2 sequences are SGHRS and YFSETQ. CDR3 length: 15 amino acids. Trimming cost V 3 bases and J 6 bases, with 16 bases left between them.

In its sample, this clonotype was seen many times. The gene calls are TRBV7-9 and TRBJ1-1; 7 bases align to TRBD1. Germline-derived CDR1 and CDR2 are SEHNR and FQNEAQ (reference sequence). The CDR3 is 15 residues long. V was clipped by 5 bases and J by 1 base; unmatched bases: 7. In DNA form, the CDR3 reads TGTGCCAGCAGCGTAAACAGGGGACCGAACACTGAAGCTTTCTTT. Protein product: CASSVNRGPNTEAFF.

With regard to this clonotype: At one of its ends the junction is not consistent with the germline gene, which may arise from a read error. This chain joins TRBV6-4 and TRBJ2-3, with D tentatively TRBD1 (5 bases). This CDR3 has 14 amino acids. CDR1 and CDR2 from the germline V gene are MRHNA and SNTAGT. DNA of the CDR3: TGTGCCGGCAGCGCATCGGACGGCACAGGTACGCAGTATTTT. Its translation: CAGSASDGTGTQYF.

At least ten counts were recorded for this clonotype. The rearrangement uses TRBV29-1 and TRBJ2-2; D possibly corresponds to TRBD1 (6 bases). Germline V gene sequence: CDR1 SQVTM, CDR2 ANQGSEA. With 1 base removed from V and 0 bases from J, the gap between germline ends came to 9 bases. The CDR3 length is 15 residues. For the CDR3, the DNA is TGCAGCGTTGAAGTACAGGGAGCGAACACCGGGGAGCTGTTTTTT. Protein sequence: CSVEVQGANTGELFF.

This rearrangement joins TRBV7-9 to TRBJ2-3, with a possible D match to TRBD2 (5 bases). V lost 5 bases and J lost 0, with 15 bases in between. CDR1 is SEHNR and CDR2 is FQNEAQ in the germline V gene (reference sequence). This CDR3 region has 16 residues. The CDR3 DNA reads as TGTGCCAGCAGCCCCCCAGGAGGAGGAAGCACAGATACGCAGTATTTT. Translating it yields CASSPPGGGSTDTQYF.